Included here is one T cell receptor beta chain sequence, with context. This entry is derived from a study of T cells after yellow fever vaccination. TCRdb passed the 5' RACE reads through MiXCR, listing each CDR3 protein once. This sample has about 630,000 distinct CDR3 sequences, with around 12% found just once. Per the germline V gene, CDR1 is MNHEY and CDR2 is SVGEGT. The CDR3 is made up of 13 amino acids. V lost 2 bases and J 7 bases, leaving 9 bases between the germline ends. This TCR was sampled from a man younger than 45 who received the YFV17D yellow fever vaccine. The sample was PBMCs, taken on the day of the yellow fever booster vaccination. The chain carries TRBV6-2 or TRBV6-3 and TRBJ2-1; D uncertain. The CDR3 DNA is TGTGCCAGCAGTTACCCGAACACAAATGAGCAGTTCTTC. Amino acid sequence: CASSYPNTNEQFF.